Listed below are T cell receptor beta chains from one sample, sequenced in a study of T-cell reconstitution after alpha-beta-depleted transplantation in children. One entry per CDR3 protein, called by TCRdb with MiXCR from the PCR reads. The profile covers about 220,000 distinct CDR3 sequences, with over 15% appearing a single time and around two fifths taken by the ten largest. The input for sequencing was PBMCs, mostly from graft donor cells, taken 360 days after TCRalphabeta/CD19-depleted stem cell transplant. The receptors stem from a male patient aged 2 to 10 who had a stem cell transplant for acute lymphoblastic leukemia, so the T cells may come from the graft donor. The CDR3 runs from the conserved cysteine through the conserved F or W. The order of the fields is clone size, D gene, V gene, J gene, CDR3 protein, CDR3 DNA. The D gene is left open where the match is weak. Size is stated for part of the rows, as once, few or many counts, or as a class when the clone is expanded.

size: few; D: TRBD1; V: TRBV2; J: TRBJ1-6; CDR3: CASKGQGYSPLHF; DNA: TGTGCCAGCAAAGGACAGGGATATTCACCCCTCCACTTT
size: -; D: TRBD2; V: TRBV28; J: TRBJ2-7; CDR3: CASTLAGYEQYF; DNA: TGTGCCAGCACACTAGCGGGATACGAGCAGTACTTC
size: few; D: TRBD2; V: TRBV2; J: TRBJ2-2; CDR3: CASSERVIAGAYTGELFF; DNA: TGTGCCAGCAGTGAAAGGGTGATAGCGGGGGCTTACACCGGGGAGCTGTTTTTT
size: many; D: -; V: TRBV20-1; J: TRBJ1-5; CDR3: CSARGGASNQPQHF; DNA: TGCAGTGCTAGAGGGGGGGCAAGCAATCAGCCCCAGCATTTT
size: -; D: -; V: TRBV2; J: TRBJ2-4; CDR3: CASSETGALKNIQYF; DNA: TGTGCCAGCAGTGAAACGGGGGCTCTCAAAAACATTCAGTACTTC
size: many; D: -; V: TRBV5-1; J: TRBJ2-1; CDR3: CASTSRVPEQFF; DNA: TGCGCCAGCACCTCTAGGGTTCCTGAGCAGTTCTTC
size: few; D: -; V: TRBV9; J: TRBJ1-6; CDR3: CASSVDRNGQKADYNSPLHF; DNA: TGTGCCAGCAGCGTCGATCGGAACGGACAGAAGGCCGACTATAATTCACCCCTCCACTTT
size: few; D: -; V: TRBV12-3/TRBV12-4; J: TRBJ1-2; CDR3: CASNPDRRGGYTF; DNA: TGTGCCAGCAACCCGGACAGAAGAGGTGGCTACACCTTC
size: many; D: TRBD1; V: TRBV29-1; J: TRBJ1-5; CDR3: CSGSTGVGQPQHF; DNA: TGCAGCGGGAGCACAGGGGTCGGTCAGCCCCAGCATTTT
size: few; D: TRBD2; V: TRBV10-2; J: TRBJ2-5; CDR3: CASSSTSGRAETQYF; DNA: TGCGCCAGCAGTTCGACTAGCGGGAGAGCTGAGACCCAGTACTTC
size: -; D: -; V: TRBV20-1; J: TRBJ2-5; CDR3: CSARGRVRETQYF; DNA: TGCAGTGCTAGAGGTCGGGTTAGGGAGACCCAGTACTTC
size: few; D: TRBD1; V: TRBV3-1; J: TRBJ2-7; CDR3: CASSHATGTGVSYEQYF; DNA: TGTGCCAGCAGCCACGCTACCGGGACAGGGGTTTCCTACGAGCAGTACTTC
size: few; D: -; V: TRBV5-1; J: TRBJ2-4; CDR3: CASSVDGAGAKNIQYF; DNA: TGCGCCAGCAGCGTCGACGGAGCGGGAGCCAAAAACATTCAGTACTTC
size: -; D: TRBD1; V: TRBV9; J: TRBJ1-3; CDR3: CASSATGTAGNTIYF; DNA: TGTGCCAGCAGCGCTACCGGGACAGCTGGAAACACCATATATTTT
size: few; D: -; V: TRBV6-1; J: TRBJ2-3; CDR3: CASSRQGLPPDTQYF; DNA: TGTGCCAGCAGCCGTCAGGGATTACCCCCAGATACGCAGTATTTT
size: -; D: -; V: TRBV12-3/TRBV12-4; J: TRBJ2-2; CDR3: CASSFGPGGTLSTGELFF; DNA: TGTGCCAGCAGTTTTGGGCCTGGGGGGACCCTGAGCACCGGGGAGCTGTTTTTT
size: few; D: -; V: TRBV27; J: TRBJ2-7; CDR3: CASSLVGTVSYEQYF; DNA: TGTGCCAGCAGTTTGGTGGGGACGGTCTCCTACGAGCAGTACTTC
size: -; D: -; V: TRBV30; J: TRBJ2-3; CDR3: CAWSVRFSDTQYF; DNA: TGTGCCTGGAGTGTACGTTTTTCGGATACGCAGTATTTT
size: few; D: TRBD1; V: TRBV7-2; J: TRBJ1-1; CDR3: CASSLGTGWFGPEAFF; DNA: TGTGCCAGCAGCTTAGGGACAGGGTGGTTCGGGCCAGAAGCTTTCTTT
size: -; D: TRBD2; V: TRBV4-2; J: TRBJ2-1; CDR3: CASSIFSGGAYNEQFF; DNA: TGTGCCAGCAGCATTTTTAGCGGGGGGGCCTACAATGAGCAGTTCTTC
size: few; D: -; V: TRBV3-1; J: TRBJ2-7; CDR3: CASSQGSGEFYEQYF; DNA: TGTGCCAGCAGCCAAGGATCGGGGGAATTCTACGAGCAGTACTTC
size: -; D: TRBD2; V: TRBV18; J: TRBJ2-3; CDR3: CASSVSGVGTDTQYF; DNA: TGTGCCAGCTCAGTAAGCGGGGTTGGCACAGATACGCAGTATTTT
size: few; D: -; V: TRBV25-1; J: TRBJ1-2; CDR3: CASSEYATGGDHYGYTF; DNA: TGTGCCAGCAGTGAATATGCGACCGGGGGGGACCACTATGGCTACACCTTC
size: few; D: TRBD1; V: TRBV10-3; J: TRBJ1-1; CDR3: CAIGPGQGNTEAFF; DNA: TGTGCCATCGGCCCGGGACAGGGTAACACTGAAGCTTTCTTT
size: few; D: -; V: TRBV7-2; J: TRBJ2-1; CDR3: CAAGRNNEQFF; DNA: TGTGCCGCGGGCCGCAACAATGAGCAGTTCTTC
size: few; D: -; V: TRBV7-8; J: TRBJ1-5; CDR3: CASSLGPINQPQHF; DNA: TGTGCCAGCAGCTTAGGACCGATTAATCAGCCCCAGCATTTT
size: few; D: TRBD1; V: TRBV29-1; J: TRBJ2-4; CDR3: CSVALSTGPLAKNIQYF; DNA: TGCAGCGTTGCCCTATCGACAGGGCCACTAGCCAAAAACATTCAGTACTTC